A single TCR beta chain is shown here with its context. Its antigen remains unidentified. No base-level quality is on record; no much larger clone is a single base apart. The time point label, as the study defines it: baseline before first vaccination. Samples from vaccinated people were obtained from the UK trials COV001 and COV002, which included a single-blind randomized controlled phase 2/3 trial of AZD1222 (ChAdOx1 nCoV-19) in healthy adults. Trial participant PBMC samples were collected at day 0 and day 28 after the second dose for TCRbeta chain sequencing. The CDR3 holds 12 amino acids from the cysteine to the phenylalanine. Only the CDR3 portion is preserved as DNA: 36 bases, with reading frame beginning at the first base. V is reduced by 11 bases and J by 10 bases, leaving a spacing of 20 bases between them. CDR1 and CDR2, looked up from the germline V gene, are ENHRY and SYGVKD. The data derive from a study of T cell responses to AZD1222 COVID-19 vaccine (TCRdb year 2021). For the wider study: AZD1222 recipients with second doses at about 4 weeks or about 12 weeks were pooled, because spike-specific TCR depth and breadth did not differ between schedules. TCR sequencing covered roughly 230 trial participants: 200 to 220 given two doses of AZD1222 and 26 given two doses of MenACWY control vaccine. Trial participants were enrolled by age into subgroups of 18-55, 56-69 and 70-plus years, and approximately 150, 30 and 60 TCR-sequenced participants, respectively, were included in these subgroups. General study outcomes and caveats: Participants were mostly white British and included more females than males, and it was suggested by the authors that clonal diversity may have been underestimated. Only five or six AZD1222 recipients were SARS-CoV-2 seropositive at baseline, limiting conclusions about previously exposed vaccinees. After two AZD1222 doses, both the breadth and the depth of spike-specific TCRs were significantly higher than at day 0 and than in MenACWY recipients. Reportedly, almost half of the unique spike-specific TCRs recognized epitopes lying outside the regions that are mutated in the B.1.351 and B.1.1.7 variants. CD4 TCRs associated with the vaccine covered the entire spike protein, and the dominant responses were in regions 160-218 and 743-854. No day 14 peak-response samples were available, so repertoires were characterized only after the peak T cell response. In the small 56-69-year group, the increase in depth fell short of significance, most likely because of low power.

The CDR3 regions of human TCRbeta chains were analyzed by immunosequencing. In the authors' own workflow: Repertoire TCRs were matched against a reference library of SARS-CoV-2-specific TCRs generated with the MIRA antigen-specificity platform. Breadth was defined as the fraction of unique TCRs that were SARS-CoV-2-associated. Depth was defined as the fraction of total T cells that were SARS-CoV-2-associated. Using the MIRA data, every spike-specific TCR was mapped to the spike region that the TCR reacted to and assigned to either a CD4 or a CD8 class. Log10-transformed breadth and depth values were compared by one-way ANOVA with Sidak's multiple comparisons tests. TCRdb's version of the immuneACCESS table is confined to in-frame rearrangements and falls short of the full clone set. An unresolved V gene accounts for under half of the shortfall where checked; the remainder is of unknown origin. V and J calls and clone size are those listed in that table; D and trimming were worked out from the DNA. In all, the sample holds roughly 170,000 clones, and more than 85% of those were seen once. The ten most abundant clones make up 0.7% to 0.9% of the sample.

Sequenced here: peripheral blood, sampled on day 0 of AZD1222 vaccination. The sequence was collected from an adult in good health. The chain is made from TRBV10-3 and TRBJ1-1; the D gene is not confidently resolved. The DNA is TGTGCCGCCTCAACGACCGTCGCAGGAGCTTTCTTT. It translates to CAASTTVAGAFF.